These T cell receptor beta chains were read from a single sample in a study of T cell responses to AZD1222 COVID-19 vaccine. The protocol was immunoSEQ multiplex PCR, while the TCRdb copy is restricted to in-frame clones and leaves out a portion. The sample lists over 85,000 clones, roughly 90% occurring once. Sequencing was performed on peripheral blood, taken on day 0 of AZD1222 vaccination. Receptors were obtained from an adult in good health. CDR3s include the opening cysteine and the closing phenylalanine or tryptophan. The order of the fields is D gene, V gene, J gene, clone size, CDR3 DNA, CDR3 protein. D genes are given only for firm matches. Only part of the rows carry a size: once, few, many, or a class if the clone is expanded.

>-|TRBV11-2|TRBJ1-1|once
TGTGCCAGCAGCATCGGGACGGCCAACACTGAAGCTTTCTTT
CASSIGTANTEAFF
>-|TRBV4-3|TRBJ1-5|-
TGCGCCAGCAGCCAAGGGGCAGAGTATCAACCCCAGCATTTT
CASSQGAEYQPQHF
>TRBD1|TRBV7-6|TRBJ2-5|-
TGTGCCAGCAGCCCCCGACAGGGGGCGGGAGAGACCCAGTACTTC
CASSPRQGAGETQYF
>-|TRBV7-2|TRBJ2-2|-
TGTGCCAGCAGCTTAAGCCCTTCGAACACCGGGGAGCTGTTTTTT
CASSLSPSNTGELFF
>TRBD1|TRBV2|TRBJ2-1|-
TGTGCCAGCAGGGCCGGACAGGGAATCATAAGCAATGAGCAGTTCTTC
CASRAGQGIISNEQFF
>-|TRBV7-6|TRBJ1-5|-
TGTGCCAGCAGCTTAGCGGGGGGTCAGCCCCAGCATTTT
CASSLAGGQPQHF
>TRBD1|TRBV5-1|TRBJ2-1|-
TGCGCCAGCAGCACCGGGACAGGTAATTTGAGAGAGCAGTTCTTC
CASSTGTGNLREQFF
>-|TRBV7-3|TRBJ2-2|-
TGTGCCAGCAGCTCACGACAGTCTGGCACCGGGGAGCTGTTTTTT
CASSSRQSGTGELFF
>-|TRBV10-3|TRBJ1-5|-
TGTGCCATCAGTGAGGGTCTAATGGGAGTAGGTCAGCCCCAGCATTTT
CAISEGLMGVGQPQHF
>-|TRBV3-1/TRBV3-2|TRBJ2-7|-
TGTGCCAGCAGCCTAAGGCCGCGGTATGAGCAGTACTTC
CASSLRPRYEQYF
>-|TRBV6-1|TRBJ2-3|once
TGTGCCAGCAGTGACGGGGTCACCACAGATACGCAGTATTTT
CASSDGVTTDTQYF
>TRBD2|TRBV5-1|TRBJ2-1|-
TGCGCCAGCAGCCCCCGGACTAGCGGGGGAGGTGATGAGCAGTTCTTC
CASSPRTSGGGDEQFF
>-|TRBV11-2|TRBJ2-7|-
TGTGCCAGCAGCTTAGTGGGCGGGGCTGTATCGCGGGAGCAGTACTTC
CASSLVGGAVSREQYF
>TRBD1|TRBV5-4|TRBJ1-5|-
TGTGCCAGCAGCTTCCGGGACAGTTCCACACATCAGCCCCAGCATTTT
CASSFRDSSTHQPQHF
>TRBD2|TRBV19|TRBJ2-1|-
TGTGCCAGTAGGATGAGGGCGGGAGACAATGAGCAGTTCTTC
CASRMRAGDNEQFF
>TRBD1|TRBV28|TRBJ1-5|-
TGTGCCAGCAGCACAGGGGTGGGAGCCAATCAGCCCCAGCATTTT
CASSTGVGANQPQHF
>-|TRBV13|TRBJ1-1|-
TGTGCCAGCAACCTAGGGAAATTGCCCCCATTTATGAACACTGAAGCTTTCTTT
CASNLGKLPPFMNTEAFF
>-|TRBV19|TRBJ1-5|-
TGTGCCAGTGGCTACATACAGCAGCCCCAGCATTTT
CASGYIQQPQHF
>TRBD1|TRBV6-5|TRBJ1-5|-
TGTGCCAGCAGGAGGGGGCCTAATCAGCCCCAGCATTTT
CASRRGPNQPQHF
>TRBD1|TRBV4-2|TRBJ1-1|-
TGTGCCAGCAGCCAAGAGGGAACAGGGGCTGAAGCTTTCTTT
CASSQEGTGAEAFF
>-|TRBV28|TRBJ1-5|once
TGTGCCAGCAGACTGGCCCCTAGCAATCAGCCCCAGCATTTT
CASRLAPSNQPQHF
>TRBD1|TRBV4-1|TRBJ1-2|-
TGCGCCAGCAGCCGGTCGGGACAGGGGGCCAGTGGCTACACCTTC
CASSRSGQGASGYTF
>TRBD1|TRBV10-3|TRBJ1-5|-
TGTGCCATCAGGGCTGGGACAGGGAGCAATCAGCCCCAGCATTTT
CAIRAGTGSNQPQHF
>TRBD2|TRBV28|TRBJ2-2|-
TGTGCCAGCAGTTCTCCCCCGGGACTAGCGGGAGTAGGGGCCACCGGGGAGCTGTTTTTT
CASSSPPGLAGVGATGELFF
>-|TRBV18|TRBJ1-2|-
TGTGCCAGCTCACCGGGGGTTGTCGACTATGGCTACACCTTC
CASSPGVVDYGYTF
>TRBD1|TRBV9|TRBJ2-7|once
TGTGCCAGCAGCGTGGCTCAGGGGGCATATTACGAGCAGTACTTC
CASSVAQGAYYEQYF